These 31 T cell receptor beta chains came from one sample sequenced in a study of T-cell memory formation after mild COVID-19. TCRdb re-analysed the 5' RACE reads in MiXCR, keeping a single row per CDR3 protein. Of about 130,000 distinct CDR3 sequences detected, around 27% appear once; the ten largest clones hold around a quarter. Sequenced material: PBMCs or a T cell subset sorted from them (not recorded which). All receptors derive from an adult woman who had mild COVID-19 (a few samples of this study predate the infection). Cell type and time point are not known.

This clonotype was picked up a small number of times. The rearrangement uses TRBV29-1 and TRBJ2-7; 8 positions agree with TRBD2. Germline assignment: CDR1 SQVTM and CDR2 ANQGSEA. There are 15 residues in the CDR3. The V segment lost 3 bases and the J segment 0 bases; nucleotides outside the gene matches: 7. The CDR3 region is CSVEFSGTFSYEQYF. The CDR3 DNA sequence: TGCAGCGTTGAGTTTAGCGGGACCTTCTCCTACGAGCAGTACTTC.

This clonotype was detected a few times. The chain couples TRBV24-1 to TRBJ2-2, with TRBD1 identical over 9 bases. The ends lost 4 bases at V and 7 bases at J; junction bases unmatched: 6. Germline-derived CDR1 and CDR2 are KGHDR and SFDVKD. This CDR3 is built from 15 residues. Here the CDR3 DNA reads TGTGCCACCAGTGACCGGGACAGGGATGGCGGGGAGCTGTTTTTT. This encodes CATSDRDRDGGELFF.

The rearrangement joins TRBV4-1 to TRBJ1-2, with D unresolved. Germline CDR1 reads MGHRA; CDR2 reads YSYEKL. Trimming removed 4 bases from V and 2 bases from J, with 11 bases in between. The CDR3 has 14 residues. The CDR3, as DNA: TGCGCCAGCAGCCTAGCTCCGATCAACTATGGCTACACCTTC. Translating gives CASSLAPINYGYTF.

The rearrangement uses TRBV7-2 and TRBJ2-5; D gene uncertain. V lost 1 base to trimming and J lost 3 bases, with 9 bases between them. CDR3 length equals 14 residues. Germline V gene data show CDR1 as SGHTA and CDR2 as FQGNSA. CDR3 DNA: TGTGCCAGCAGCTTAGATCAAAGGAAAGAGACCCAGTACTTC. It yields the protein CASSLDQRKETQYF.

This clonotype was recorded a few times. The chain has TRBV20-1 and TRBJ2-1; D might be TRBD2 (5 bases). The V end was cut by 0 bases, the J end by 12 bases, with 12 bases between. This CDR3 has 12 residues. Germline CDR1 reads DFQATT; CDR2 reads SNEGSKA (reference sequence). CDR3 sequence reads: CSAREEAIPQFF. CDR3 nucleotides: TGCAGTGCTAGAGAGGAGGCGATCCCGCAGTTCTTC.

This clonotype was seen only a few times. The chain links TRBV9 to TRBJ1-5; 7 nucleotides match TRBD1. V trimming: 3 bases; J trimming: 9 bases; junction bases outside the gene matches: 9. The germline gives CDR1 SGDLS, CDR2 YYNGEE. This CDR3 has 14 residues. The CDR3 spells CASSDTTGPWPQHF. CDR3 bases: TGTGCCAGCAGCGACACGACAGGGCCGTGGCCCCAGCATTTT.

This clonotype came up a few times. The chain has TRBV29-1 and TRBJ2-7; possibly TRBD2 for D (6 bases). This CDR3 has 14 amino acids. Germline CDR1 and CDR2: SQVTM and ANQGSEA. Trimming took off 5 bases at V and 0 bases at J, with 14 bases between the two ends. CDR3 protein: CSVRDSGPSYEQYF. The CDR3 nucleotides read TGCAGCGTTCGAGATAGCGGCCCCTCCTACGAGCAGTACTTC.

J is TRBJ2-7 and V is TRBV7-6; 7 bases fit TRBD2. V lost 0 bases to trimming and J lost 5 bases; unmatched junction nucleotides: 7. Per the germline V gene, CDR1 is SGHVS and CDR2 is FNYEAQ. The CDR3 totals 15 residues. The DNA for the CDR3 is TGTGCCAGCAGCTTAGCGGGAGGGAATTTAAACGAGCAGTACTTC. Protein: CASSLAGGNLNEQYF.

This sequence joins TRBV25-1 and TRBJ2-1; D could derive from TRBD1 or TRBD2 (5 bases each). CDR3 length: 11 amino acids. Germline V lookup: CDR1 MGHDK, CDR2 SYGVNS. Trimming left V 4 bases short and J 8 bases short, with 6 bases between. CDR3 DNA sequence: TGTGCCAGCAGTGGAGGGGATGAGCAGTTCTTC. It specifies CASSGGDEQFF.

This rearrangement joins TRBV12-3 or TRBV12-4 to TRBJ1-3, with TRBD1 identical over 11 bases. The CDR3 extends over 15 amino acids. V was pared by 10 bases and J by 0 bases, with 5 bases of the junction left unmatched. CDR3 bases: TGTGCCAACTGGACAGGGGGCTCCTCTGGAAACACCATATATTTT. Its translation is CANWTGGSSGNTIYF.

This clonotype was counted only a few times. The chain uses TRBV20-1 and TRBJ2-1, with a tentative D call TRBD2 (5 bases). The V end lost 0 bases, the J end lost 0 bases, and 12 bases lay between the germline ends. Germline values: CDR1 DFQATT, CDR2 SNEGSKA (reference sequence). The CDR3 spans 16 residues. The CDR3 loop reads CSARDRAVSSYNEQFF. The DNA for the CDR3 is TGCAGTGCTAGAGATCGAGCGGTCAGCTCCTACAATGAGCAGTTCTTC.

This clonotype appeared a few times. The chain is built from TRBV5-5 and TRBJ2-1; D gene ambiguous. The germline CDR1 and CDR2 sequences are SGHKS and YYEKEE (reference sequence). Trimming left V 0 bases short and J 7 bases short, with 8 bases between. CDR3 length: 13 residues. The CDR3 reads CASSLDLANEQFF. Written as DNA, the CDR3 is TGTGCCAGCAGCTTGGATTTGGCTAATGAGCAGTTCTTC.

A few counts support this clonotype. This chain uses TRBV9 with TRBJ1-1; D might be TRBD1 (6 bases). There are 14 residues in the CDR3. CDR1 is SGDLS, CDR2 YYNGEE, per germline. V was clipped by 2 bases and J by 0 bases, with 8 bases between them. For the CDR3, the DNA is TGTGCCAGCAGCGTTGGGACAATGAACACTGAAGCTTTCTTT. This translates into CASSVGTMNTEAFF.

V is TRBV7-9 and J is TRBJ1-2; TRBD1 might be the D (6 bases). The CDR3 is 15 residues long. Germline V lookup: CDR1 SEHNR, CDR2 FQNEAQ (reference sequence). V lost 5 bases and J lost 6, with 19 bases in between. CDR3 sequence (DNA): TGTGCCAGCAGCCCGTCTCAGGGGAAGCCCCATGGCTACACCTTC. It specifies CASSPSQGKPHGYTF. Using reference TRBV7-9 and TRBJ1-2 for the parts outside the CDR3, the full variable domain is DTGVSQNPRHKITKRGQNVTFRCDPISEHNRLYWYRQTLGQGPEFLTYFQNEAQLEKSRLLSDRFSAERPKGSFSTLEIQRTEQGDSAMYLCASSPSQGKPHGYTFGSGTRLTVV.

The chain couples TRBV19 to TRBJ2-1, with unresolved D. V shed 3 bases and J shed 2 bases, with 5 bases lying between them. The germline V gene has CDR1 LNHDA and CDR2 SQIVND (reference sequence). This CDR3 has 13 amino acids. The CDR3 DNA reads as TGTGCCAGTAGTATCAAAGCCTACAATGAGCAGTTCTTC. Translating it yields CASSIKAYNEQFF.

V and J are TRBV2 and TRBJ2-3; 8 bases map to TRBD2. J lost 1 base, V lost 11 bases, and 8 bases had no gene match. From germline, CDR1 is SNHLY and CDR2 FYNNEI. This CDR3 has 14 amino acids. This chain's CDR3 is CALPGGVGTDTQYF. CDR3 sequence (DNA): TGTGCCCTCCCCGGGGGGGTAGGCACAGATACGCAGTATTTT. The full variable domain, its missing parts supplied by reference TRBV2 and TRBJ2-3, is EPEVTQTPSHQVTQMGQEVILRCVPISNHLYFYWYRQILGQKVEFLVSFYNNEISEKSEIFDDQFSVERPDGSNFTLKIRSTKLEDSAMYFCALPGGVGTDTQYFGPGTRLTVL.

This clonotype occurred a few times. The rearrangement uses TRBV6-2 or TRBV6-3 and TRBJ2-7, with D hard to call. Trimming removed 2 bases at V and 4 bases at J, with 6 bases between. There are 12 residues in the CDR3. The V gene's germline CDR1 is MNHEY and CDR2 SVGEGT. CDR3 residues: CASSYLPYEQYF. CDR3 nucleotide sequence: TGTGCCAGCAGTTACCTACCTTACGAGCAGTACTTC.

The chain uses TRBV7-9 and TRBJ2-1, with D uncertain. Germline loops: CDR1 SEHNR, CDR2 FQNEAQ (reference sequence). Trimming stripped 7 bases from V and 9 bases from J, with 16 bases between. The CDR3 totals 13 residues. The DNA for the CDR3 is TGTGCCAGCACCGACGAGACCAAGGGTGAGCAGTTCTTC. Translating gives CASTDETKGEQFF.

As for this clonotype: The junction departs from germline at one end; a sequencing error may be responsible. V and J are TRBV7-9 and TRBJ1-5; a possible D gene is TRBD1 (5 bases). The CDR3 has 16 residues. Looked up from germline, CDR1 is SEHNR and CDR2 is FQNEAQ (reference sequence). The CDR3: CASSPGDGISDQPQHF. The CDR3 bases are TGTGCCAGCAGCCCCGGGGACGGTATTAGCGATCAGCCCCAGCATTTT. Filled out from reference TRBV7-9 and TRBJ1-5, the complete variable domain reads DTGVSQNPRHKITKRGQNVTFRCDPISEHNRLYWYRQTLGQGPEFLTYFQNEAQLEKSRLLSDRFSAERPKGSFSTLEIQRTEQGDSAMYLCASSPGDGISDQPQHFGDGTRLSIL.

The CDR3 DNA reads as TGTGCCAGCAGCATGGGGGACAGGGACTACAATGAGCAGTTCTTC. Translating gives CASSMGDRDYNEQFF. The chain couples TRBV13 to TRBJ2-1; the match to TRBD1 covers 9 bases. The CDR3 contains 15 residues. Germline trimming cut 5 bases from V and 3 bases from J; bases unmatched to any gene: 5. The germline CDR1 and CDR2 sequences are PRHDT and FYEKMQ (reference sequence).

Written as DNA, the CDR3 is TGTGCCAGCAGCACGAAGACAGGGGAAGCTTTCTTT. This gives the protein CASSTKTGEAFF. This chain links TRBV3-1 with TRBJ1-1, with 7 bases identical to TRBD1. Per germline, CDR1 LGHDT and CDR2 YNNKEL (reference sequence). The CDR3 contains 12 residues. V lost 5 bases and J lost 8; bases outside the gene matches: 5.

This clonotype has ten or more counts. The rearrangement joins TRBV5-8 to TRBJ2-1, with 16 bases lining up with TRBD2. Germline assignment: CDR1 SGHTS and CDR2 YDEGEE. CDR3 size: 15 residues. The junction had 2 bases not matched to a gene; V was cut back by 3 bases and J by 8 bases. CDR3 loop: CASSWGLAGGDEQFF. CDR3 nucleotide sequence: TGTGCCAGCAGCTGGGGACTAGCGGGAGGGGATGAGCAGTTCTTC. Combining the CDR3 with reference TRBV5-8 and TRBJ2-1 gives the whole variable domain EAGVTQSPTHLIKTRGQQATLRCSPISGHTSVYWYQQALGLGLQFLLWYDEGEERNRGNFPPRFSGRQFPNYSSELNVNALELEDSALYLCASSWGLAGGDEQFFGPGTRLTVL.

This clonotype was seen only a few times. The chain uses TRBV12-3 or TRBV12-4 and TRBJ2-3; the match to TRBD2 covers 12 bases. There are 16 residues in the CDR3. The J segment lost 4 bases and the V segment lost 6 bases, leaving 8 bases of the junction unmatched. The CDR3 sequence: CASRKTSGGHPDTQYF. CDR3 DNA sequence: TGTGCCAGCAGAAAAACTAGCGGGGGGCATCCAGATACGCAGTATTTT.

This clonotype was observed a handful of times. This chain joins TRBV9 and TRBJ2-1; TRBD1 might be the D (6 bases). The V and J ends lost 0 bases and 2 bases respectively, with 9 bases between them. CDR3 length: 15 residues. Germline V lookup: CDR1 SGDLS, CDR2 YYNGEE. The CDR3 region is CASSVEGQTYNEQFF. In nucleotides, the CDR3 is TGTGCCAGCAGCGTAGAAGGACAGACCTACAATGAGCAGTTCTTC.

The chain uses TRBV2 and TRBJ1-1; D remains unclear. Germline CDR1 reads SNHLY; CDR2 reads FYNNEI. V lost 1 base, J lost 0 bases, and 9 bases lay in between. CDR3 length: 15 residues. The CDR3 reads CASSEVRPLNTEAFF. The CDR3 DNA follows: TGTGCCAGCAGTGAAGTGAGACCGCTGAACACTGAAGCTTTCTTT.

This clonotype was counted only a few times. The chain employs TRBV5-1 and TRBJ2-1, with D perhaps matching TRBD1 (6 bases). From germline, CDR1 is SGHRS and CDR2 YFSETQ. V gave up 7 bases and J gave up 0 bases, with 14 bases separating them. This CDR3 region has 15 residues. This CDR3 reads CASQRGQSSYNEQFF. DNA for the CDR3: TGCGCCAGCCAGAGAGGACAGAGCTCCTACAATGAGCAGTTCTTC.

The table lists this clonotype with a few counts. V and J are TRBV7-9 and TRBJ1-6; D is unresolved. CDR1 and CDR2 (germline): SEHNR, FQNEAQ (reference sequence). Trimming cost V 4 bases and J 7 bases, with 8 bases left between them. The CDR3 consists of 13 residues. CDR3 coding DNA: TGTGCCAGCAGCTATAAGTCGAATTCACCCCTCCACTTT. Protein product: CASSYKSNSPLHF.

V gene TRBV24-1 combines with J gene TRBJ2-1, with TRBD2 matching 12 bases. The germline gives CDR1 KGHDR, CDR2 SFDVKD. This CDR3 is built from 17 residues. The V gene end was trimmed by 0 bases and the J gene end by 7 bases; junction bases not matched to a gene: 6. Here the CDR3 reads CATSDLLTSGRGNEQFF. CDR3 coding DNA: TGTGCCACCAGTGATTTGCTGACTAGCGGGAGAGGAAATGAGCAGTTCTTC.

The sample holds a few counts of this clonotype. V is TRBV4-3 and J is TRBJ2-1; 7 bases map to TRBD1. V dropped 1 base and J dropped 8; count of bases not matched to a gene: 2. The germline gives CDR1 LGHNA, CDR2 YSLEER. The CDR3 has 13 amino acids. CDR3 amino acids: CASSQVDRDEQFF. CDR3 bases: TGCGCCAGCAGCCAAGTAGACAGGGATGAGCAGTTCTTC.

The chain has TRBV6-5 and TRBJ2-1; the D gene could be TRBD1 or TRBD2 (6 bases each). With 5 bases removed from V and 10 bases from J, the gap between germline ends came to 18 bases. CDR3 length: 14 amino acids. In germline, CDR1 is MNHEY, CDR2 SVGAGI. CDR3 bases: TGTGCCAGCAGTCAGGGGATGGGGGGAAGAGAGCAGTTCTTC. Translation gives CASSQGMGGREQFF.

This rearrangement joins TRBV2 to TRBJ2-5; no clear D. The CDR3 loop spans 14 amino acids. With 5 bases removed from V and 3 bases from J, the gap between germline ends came to 13 bases. Germline assignment: CDR1 SNHLY and CDR2 FYNNEI. The chain's CDR3 is CASSTIGYKETQYF. The CDR3 DNA is TGTGCCAGCAGTACCATAGGGTATAAAGAGACCCAGTACTTC.